These 18 T cell receptor beta chains share one sample of origin, sequenced in a study of T cell responses to AZD1222 COVID-19 vaccine. Sequencing used immunoSEQ multiplex PCR; TCRdb keeps in-frame clones, though not all of them. This sample carries about 60,000 clones, 80% to 95% of them seen once, and the ten largest clones take roughly 6.3%. The sequencing here drew on peripheral blood, taken 28 days after the second dose of the MenACWY control vaccine. The receptors shown here come from an adult who received the MenACWY meningococcal vaccine as a control.

The rearrangement joins TRBV7-8 to TRBJ1-1; D is uncertain. Germline V lookup: CDR1 SGHVS, CDR2 FQNEAQ. The V end lost 3 bases, the J end lost 6 bases, and 11 bases lay between the germline ends. The CDR3 sequence is 13 residues long. DNA for the CDR3: TGTGCCAGCAGCTTTAACTCGGCGTCTGAAGCTTTCTTT. It encodes CASSFNSASEAFF.

This chain joins TRBV28 and TRBJ1-6, with 7 bases aligning to TRBD1. Germline values: CDR1 MDHEN, CDR2 SYDVKM. This CDR3 is built from 10 residues. V was clipped by 6 bases and J by 18 bases; unmatched bases: 5. In DNA form, the CDR3 reads TGTGCCAGCAGGGGACAGTTCCCCCACTTT. As protein: CASRGQFPHF.

J is TRBJ2-3 and V is TRBV2, with D possibly called TRBD1 or TRBD2 (6 bases each). Trimming stripped 3 bases from V and 4 bases from J, with 17 bases between. This CDR3 has 16 residues. Germline CDR1 reads SNHLY; CDR2 reads FYNNEI. The CDR3 loop is CASSDPRGTEADTQYF. CDR3 nucleotides: TGTGCCAGCAGTGACCCTAGGGGGACTGAAGCAGATACGCAGTATTTT.

This chain joins TRBV4-3 and TRBJ2-2; no clear D. CDR3 length: 12 amino acids. Trimming pared 4 bases from V and 6 bases from J, leaving 6 bases between. CDR1 is LGHNA and CDR2 is YSLEER in the germline V gene. The CDR3, as DNA: TGCGCCAGCAGCCGGGCCTCCGGGGAGCTGTTTTTT. Protein: CASSRASGELFF.

The V gene is TRBV19, the J gene TRBJ1-2; unclear D gene. The germline V gene has CDR1 LNHDA and CDR2 SQIVND (reference sequence). The V end lost 1 base, the J end lost 4 bases, and 13 bases lay between the germline ends. This CDR3 has 15 residues. CDR3 bases: TGTGCCAGTAGTATAGGGGTGAGGGTCGGCTATGGCTACACCTTC. It codes for CASSIGVRVGYGYTF.

The chain carries TRBV21-1 and TRBJ1-1; no check of the table's D call, TRBD1, against the DNA was made. TRBV21-1 has pseudogene status. The CDR3 contains 13 residues. As DNA, the CDR3 is TGTGCCAGCAGCACGACAGGGGCTGCTGTAGCTTTCTTT. It is translated as CASSTTGAAVAFF.

This clone appeared once. The chain employs TRBV7-8 and TRBJ1-2, with a weak D call TRBD1 (5 bases). The CDR3 sequence is 15 residues long. From germline, CDR1 is SGHVS and CDR2 FQNEAQ. The germline V and J ends were trimmed by 3 bases and 0 bases, with 11 bases remaining between them. CDR3 loop: CASSLGPSANYGYTF. CDR3 DNA: TGTGCCAGCAGCTTGGGACCCTCGGCTAACTATGGCTACACCTTC.

This clone is labeled as medium-sized. The V and J genes are TRBV3-1 (or the pseudogene TRBV3-2) and TRBJ1-5, with 9 bases lining up with TRBD1. J lost 9 bases, V lost 1 base, and 7 bases had no gene match. CDR3 length: 15 amino acids. Germline-derived CDR1 and CDR2 are LGHDT and YNNKEL (reference sequence). For the CDR3, the DNA is TGTGCCAGCAGCCAAGGGGTGGACAGGGGAAGGCCCCAGCATTTT. This codes for CASSQGVDRGRPQHF.

The J gene is TRBJ2-1, the V gene TRBV3-1 (or the pseudogene TRBV3-2); 7 bases fit TRBD2. Unmatched junction bases numbered 6, after V lost 3 bases and J lost 4 bases. This CDR3 has 15 residues. Germline V gives CDR1 LGHDT, CDR2 YNNKEL (reference sequence). The CDR3 nucleotides are TGTGCCAGCAGCCAGGCGGGAGAGGGATACAATGAGCAGTTCTTC. It yields the protein CASSQAGEGYNEQFF.

This chain uses TRBV18 with TRBJ1-1, with TRBD1 matching over 7 bases. The CDR3 sequence is 14 residues long. V gave up 4 bases and J gave up 12 bases; unmatched junction bases: 14. The germline CDR1 and CDR2 sequences are KGHSH and LQKENI. CDR3 in amino acids: CASSLKTQTGRPFF. Here the CDR3 DNA reads TGTGCCAGCTCACTCAAAACCCAGACAGGGAGGCCTTTCTTT.

J is TRBJ1-4 and V is TRBV4-1; D is unresolved. Deletions cut 5 bases from V and 10 bases from J, with 11 bases between. CDR1 and CDR2 from the germline V gene are MGHRA and YSYEKL. The CDR3 contains 12 residues. The CDR3 nucleotides read TGCGCCAGCAGCGAGACTCATGGAAAACTGTTTTTT. Its protein product is CASSETHGKLFF.

V is TRBV9 and J is TRBJ2-7; D possibly corresponds to TRBD2 (5 bases). With 4 bases removed from V and 4 bases from J, the gap between germline ends came to 6 bases. The CDR3 is 11 residues long. Per the germline V gene, CDR1 is SGDLS and CDR2 is YYNGEE. The CDR3 spells CASSPGYEQYF. CDR3 nucleotides: TGTGCCAGCAGCCCGGGATACGAGCAGTACTTC.

This clone showed up just once. The chain joins TRBV24-1 to TRBJ2-4; D could derive from TRBD1 or TRBD2 (5 bases each). Germline CDR1 reads KGHDR; CDR2 reads SFDVKD. This CDR3 spans 16 amino acids. V was shortened by 1 base and J by 0 bases, with 9 bases between the two germline ends. CDR3 DNA: TGTGCCACCAGTGATTTCGGGGCCCCAGCCAAAAACATTCAGTACTTC. It translates to CATSDFGAPAKNIQYF.

The chain employs TRBV29-1 and TRBJ2-3, with D possibly matching TRBD1 (5 bases). V was cut by 3 bases and J by 4 bases, with 11 bases left in between. The CDR3 has 13 residues. Looked up from germline, CDR1 is SQVTM and CDR2 is ANQGSEA. The CDR3 coding sequence is TGCAGCGTTGACCCGCAGGGCCCAGATACGCAGTATTTT. This codes for CSVDPQGPDTQYF.

This clone was detected only once. This chain connects TRBV14 to TRBJ1-1; 7 bases are shared with TRBD1. CDR1 and CDR2 (germline): SGHDN, FVKESK. V shed 0 bases and J 10 bases; nucleotides not matched to a gene: 5. The CDR3 sequence is 13 residues long. In DNA form, the CDR3 reads TGTGCCAGCAGCCAAGATGGTCAGGGGGTAGCTTTCTTT. Protein product: CASSQDGQGVAFF. The whole variable domain, filled in from reference TRBV14 and TRBJ1-1, reads EAGVTQFPSHSVIEKGQTVTLRCDPISGHDNLYWYRRVMGKEIKFLLHFVKESKQDESGMPNNRFLAERTGGTYSTLKVQPAELEDSGVYFCASSQDGQGVAFFGQGTRLTVV.

The genes are TRBV7-9 and TRBJ1-6; 7 bases fit TRBD1. The V segment lost 5 bases and the J segment 5 bases; nucleotides outside the gene matches: 3. The CDR3 sequence is 14 residues long. Germline V gene lookup returns CDR1 SEHNR and CDR2 FQNEAQ (reference sequence). This CDR3 reads CASSRQGDNSPLHF. In DNA, the CDR3 is TGTGCCAGCAGCCGACAGGGAGATAATTCACCCCTCCACTTT.

The chain is built from TRBV30 and TRBJ1-3; weak D call: TRBD1 (5 bases). The germline V gene encodes CDR1 GTSNPN and CDR2 SVGIG (reference sequence). CDR3 length equals 14 residues. Trimming pared 0 bases from V and 4 bases from J, leaving 10 bases between. The CDR3 loop is CAWSVLGGGNTIYF. As DNA, the CDR3 is TGTGCCTGGAGTGTACTTGGGGGGGGAAACACCATATATTTT.

The chain has TRBV3-1 (or the pseudogene TRBV3-2) and TRBJ1-4, with D perhaps TRBD1 (5 bases). Germline V gene lookup returns CDR1 LGHDT and CDR2 YNNKEL (reference sequence). V dropped 4 bases and J dropped 3 bases, with 15 bases sitting between them. CDR3 length: 16 residues. CDR3 bases: TGTGCCAGCAGCCCAGCTGGTTGGGGACCTAATGAAAAACTGTTTTTT. This sequence encodes CASSPAGWGPNEKLFF.